The clone carrying this TCR beta chain came up a few times. What it binds is not known. Trimming cost V 5 bases and J 4 bases, with 13 bases left between them. Germline CDR1 is SGHAT and CDR2 is FQNNGV. The CDR3 is made up of 14 amino acids. The data stem from a study of T-cell reconstitution after alpha-beta-depleted transplantation in children. Points from the study as a whole: In some patients, recipient T cells and intrathymic progenitors surviving conditioning explained high day-60 diversity.

Unique molecular identifiers were incorporated into the prepared TCRbeta library. MiXCR was run by TCRdb on the PCR reads, yielding one entry per CDR3 protein. Of about 460,000 distinct CDR3 sequences in the sample, about an eighth were seen once. The gene calls are TRBV11-2 and TRBJ2-3; D may correspond to TRBD1 or TRBD2 (5 bases each). The sequence came from a female patient aged 2 to 10 who had a stem cell transplant for aplastic anemia, so the T cells may come from the graft donor. The sequenced sample was PBMCs, mostly from graft donor cells, obtained 180 days after TCRalphabeta/CD19-depleted stem cell transplant. The chain's CDR3 is CASSLRDPPDTQYF. The CDR3 DNA sequence: TGTGCCAGCAGCCTTAGGGACCCTCCAGATACGCAGTATTTT. Drawing the rest from reference TRBV11-2 and TRBJ2-3, the complete variable domain is EAGVAQSPRYKIIEKRQSVAFWCNPISGHATLYWYQQILGQGPKLLIQFQNNGVVDDSQLPKDRFSAERLKGVDSTLKIQPAKLEDSAVYLCASSLRDPPDTQYFGPGTRLTVL.